What follows describes a single T cell receptor (beta chain). V was shortened by 4 bases and J by 6 bases, with 9 bases between the two germline ends. CDR3 size: 12 residues. Germline values: CDR1 MNHNY, CDR2 SVGAGI (reference sequence). The data were taken from a study of OX40 agonist ivuxolimab in advanced cancers. Here immunoSEQ multiplex PCR was the method, and the copy in TCRdb shows in-frame clones only, minus some. The sample lists 70,000 or so clones; 80% to 90% were seen once. The chain employs TRBV6-6 and TRBJ1-1; tentative D call: TRBD1 (6 bases). This clonotype originated in an adult with an advanced solid tumor such as melanoma, head and neck, liver or kidney cancer. Sample: CD4+ or CD8+ T cells sorted from blood, taken in a trial of the OX40 agonist ivuxolimab. Written as DNA, the CDR3 is TGTGCCAGCAGTTCAGGACAGTCTGAAGCTTTCTTT. Its protein product is CASSSGQSEAFF.